This is a list of T cell receptor beta chains from one sample in a study of blood T cell repertoires in COVID-19. Clones were sequenced by immunoSEQ multiplex PCR, and TCRdb holds only the in-frame ones, with some missing. This table has about 150,000 clones, 75% to 90% appearing once. Material for sequencing was peripheral blood. The source is a woman aged 40 to 50 with acute or convalescent COVID-19. Both conserved end residues are part of each CDR3. D genes are given only for firm matches. The size field is filled for only some rows; it gives once, few, many or a size class.

J | size | D | V | DNA | CDR3
TRBJ1-2 | . | TRBD1 | TRBV30 | TGTGCCTGGACGGGGGGACAGGGGGAGTATGGCTACACCTTC | CAWTGGQGEYGYTF
TRBJ1-1 | . | . | TRBV10-3 | TGTGCCATCAGTGCTACTCTCTCCCACCCGGAGAACTTT | CAISATLSHPENF
TRBJ2-2 | . | TRBD2 | TRBV24-1 | TGTGCCACCAGTGGACAGTTAGCGGGATTCGGGGAGCTGTTTTTT | CATSGQLAGFGELFF
TRBJ2-2 | . | . | TRBV19 | TGTGCCAGTAGTATCGGACGGACTACCGGGGAGCTGTTTTTT | CASSIGRTTGELFF
TRBJ2-7 | once | . | TRBV5-1 | TGCGCCAGTACCGTGACGGGCTCCTACGAGCAGTACTTC | CASTVTGSYEQYF
TRBJ2-3 | . | . | TRBV29-1 | TGCAGCGTTGGAGGCGGGGGCCGCGGGGATCAAGATACGCAGTATTTT | CSVGGGGRGDQDTQYF
TRBJ2-6 | . | . | TRBV2 | TGTGCCAGCAGGCGCACAGGAGACTCTGGGGCCAACGTCCTGACTTTC | CASRRTGDSGANVLTF
TRBJ1-6 | . | . | TRBV5-6 | TGTGCCAGCAGCTTGGGAAGGGGTACTCCCCTCCACTTT | CASSLGRGTPLHF
TRBJ2-1 | . | TRBD2 | TRBV30 | TGTGCCTGGACCCTAGCGGGGGGATACAATGAGCAGTTCTTC | CAWTLAGGYNEQFF
TRBJ1-1 | . | . | TRBV7-8 | TGTGCCAGCAGCTTAGCGCAGGGTAACACTGAAGCTTTCTTT | CASSLAQGNTEAFF
TRBJ2-1 | once | . | TRBV29-1 | TGCAGCGTTGTACCAGGGGGGTACAATGAGCAGTTCTTC | CSVVPGGYNEQFF
TRBJ1-2 | . | TRBD1 | TRBV18 | TGTGCCAGCTCACCTCAGGGGGCTGGCTATGGCTACACCTTC | CASSPQGAGYGYTF
TRBJ1-3 | . | . | TRBV21-1 | TGTGCCAGCAGCTGTTGTATAGCGGGAAACACCATATATTTT | CASSCCIAGNTIYF
TRBJ1-2 | . | . | TRBV4-1 | TGCGCCAGCAGCCGTCAGATAGCCTATGGCTACACCTTC | CASSRQIAYGYTF
TRBJ2-1 | . | TRBD1 | TRBV5-1 | TGCGCCAGCAGCTTGGCCGGGACAGGGAATTATGAGCAGTTCTTC | CASSLAGTGNYEQFF
TRBJ1-3 | once | TRBD1 | TRBV10-2 | TGCGCCAGCAGTGAGTTTCGGACAGGGTACTCTGGAAACACCATATATTTT | CASSEFRTGYSGNTIYF
TRBJ1-1 | . | . | TRBV10-1 | TGCGCCAGCAGTGAGTCTACCTTTCGGGGGTCGAACACTGAAGCTTTCTTT | CASSESTFRGSNTEAFF
TRBJ2-3 | . | TRBD2 | TRBV27 | TGTGCCAGCAGTCCCTTAGCGGGGGGGCTTTTTATGGTCGCAGATACGCAGTATTTT | CASSPLAGGLFMVADTQYF
TRBJ1-1 | . | . | TRBV2 | TGTGCCAGCAGACAGGGCGAGGTCACTGAAGCTTTCTTT | CASRQGEVTEAFF
TRBJ1-4 | . | . | TRBV7-3 | TGTGCCAGCAGCCCCCCCGGACTGTACAATGAAAAACTGTTTTTT | CASSPPGLYNEKLFF
TRBJ1-2 | . | . | TRBV9 | TGTGCCAGCAGTCCGGACAGAAACTATGGCTACACCTTC | CASSPDRNYGYTF
TRBJ2-3 | . | TRBD2 | TRBV2 | TGTGCCAGCAGTGGGCACGGGGGGGAGTCGGATACGCAGTATTTT | CASSGHGGESDTQYF
TRBJ2-7 | . | TRBD2 | TRBV3-1/TRBV3-2 | TGTGCCAGCAGACATAGCGGGGGGGCCGAGCAGTACTTC | CASRHSGGAEQYF
TRBJ1-1 | . | . | TRBV10-3 | TGTGCCATCAGTGAGTCGGAAGCAGGGAACACTGAAGCTTTCTTT | CAISESEAGNTEAFF
TRBJ1-6 | . | . | TRBV12-5 | TGTGCTAGTGGTTTAGGGGCGCTAAATTCACCCCTCCACTTT | CASGLGALNSPLHF
TRBJ2-2 | . | . | TRBV29-1 | TGCAGCGCCTCGGTCACCGGGGAGCTGTTTTTT | CSASVTGELFF
TRBJ1-1 | . | TRBD1 | TRBV9 | TGTGCCAGCAGCGTAGAGGGGACAGCCAACACTGAAGCTTTCTTT | CASSVEGTANTEAFF
TRBJ2-1 | . | TRBD2 | TRBV19 | TGTGCCAGTAGTATAGTGGGGACTAGCCTCGGCAATGAGCAGTTCTTC | CASSIVGTSLGNEQFF
TRBJ2-4 | . | TRBD1 | TRBV7-2 | TGTGCCAGCAGCTTAGGGACAGGGAAGCCCAAAAACATTCAGTACTTC | CASSLGTGKPKNIQYF
TRBJ2-7 | . | . | TRBV5-4 | TGTGCCAGCAGCCCAGAGCGGGCTTCCTACGAGCAGTACTTC | CASSPERASYEQYF
TRBJ2-2 | . | . | TRBV24-1 | TGTGCCACCAGTGATTTGCAGGGGTTTCGGGGGGACACCGGGGAGCTGTTTTTT | CATSDLQGFRGDTGELFF
TRBJ2-3 | . | . | TRBV24-1 | TGTGCCACCAGTGAGGAGGGGCGTAGGGATACGCAGTATTTT | CATSEEGRRDTQYF
TRBJ2-1 | few | TRBD1 | TRBV7-3 | TGTGCCAGCAGCTTAAGGCCGGGACAGGGGTTCGGTGAGCAGTTCTTC | CASSLRPGQGFGEQFF
TRBJ2-1 | . | TRBD2 | TRBV19 | TGTGCCAGTAACCCTTTTAGCGGGCTTGACAATGAGCAGTTCTTC | CASNPFSGLDNEQFF
TRBJ1-5 | . | . | TRBV5-1 | TGCGCCAGCAGCTTGGATGGACAAAATCAGCCCCAGCATTTT | CASSLDGQNQPQHF
TRBJ2-7 | . | . | TRBV4-2 | TGTGCCAGCAGCCAAGATACACAACTACCGACCGAGCAGTACTTC | CASSQDTQLPTEQYF
TRBJ1-4 | . | TRBD1 | TRBV19 | TGTGCCAGTAGTCTTCCGGGACAGGGGGTTTCTAATGAAAAACTGTTTTTT | CASSLPGQGVSNEKLFF
TRBJ1-2 | . | TRBD1 | TRBV20-1 | TGCAGTGCTAGTGGGACAGGAGATAACTATGGCTACACCTTC | CSASGTGDNYGYTF
TRBJ1-2 | few | . | TRBV6-5 | . | CASSTSGHLYGYTF
TRBJ2-3 | . | . | TRBV9 | TGTGCCAGCAGCGTAGGTGGGGGCTGGACAGATACGCAGTATTTT | CASSVGGGWTDTQYF
TRBJ2-7 | . | . | TRBV5-1 | TGCGCCAGCAGCTTGTCCCTTACAGGCGAGTCCTACGAGCAGTACTTC | CASSLSLTGESYEQYF
TRBJ2-1 | few | . | TRBV10-3 | TGTGCCATCAGTGGTCCCTATTACAATGAGCAGTTCTTC | CAISGPYYNEQFF
TRBJ2-5 | . | TRBD2 | TRBV9 | TGTGCCAGCAGCGTTCGCGGGAGCCCACAAGAGACCCAGTACTTC | CASSVRGSPQETQYF
TRBJ1-2 | . | TRBD1 | TRBV18 | TGTGCCAGCTCACGAATGACAGGGGCCCCTAGCTATGGCTACACCTTC | CASSRMTGAPSYGYTF
TRBJ2-5 | . | . | TRBV19 | TGTGCCAGCCGGGGTGGGGGGATGAAGACCCAGTACTTC | CASRGGGMKTQYF
TRBJ2-2 | . | . | TRBV7-9 | TGTGCCAGCAGCTTGAGCGCAGGGGTCGGGACCGGGGAGCTGTTTTTT | CASSLSAGVGTGELFF
TRBJ2-7 | . | TRBD1 | TRBV25-1 | TGTGCCAGCAGTGAGGGTTGGTTGACAGGGGCTCGGTTC | CASSEGWLTGARF
TRBJ1-2 | . | . | TRBV12-3/TRBV12-4 | TGTGCCAGCAGTGAAACAAAATTCTATGGCTACACCTTC | CASSETKFYGYTF